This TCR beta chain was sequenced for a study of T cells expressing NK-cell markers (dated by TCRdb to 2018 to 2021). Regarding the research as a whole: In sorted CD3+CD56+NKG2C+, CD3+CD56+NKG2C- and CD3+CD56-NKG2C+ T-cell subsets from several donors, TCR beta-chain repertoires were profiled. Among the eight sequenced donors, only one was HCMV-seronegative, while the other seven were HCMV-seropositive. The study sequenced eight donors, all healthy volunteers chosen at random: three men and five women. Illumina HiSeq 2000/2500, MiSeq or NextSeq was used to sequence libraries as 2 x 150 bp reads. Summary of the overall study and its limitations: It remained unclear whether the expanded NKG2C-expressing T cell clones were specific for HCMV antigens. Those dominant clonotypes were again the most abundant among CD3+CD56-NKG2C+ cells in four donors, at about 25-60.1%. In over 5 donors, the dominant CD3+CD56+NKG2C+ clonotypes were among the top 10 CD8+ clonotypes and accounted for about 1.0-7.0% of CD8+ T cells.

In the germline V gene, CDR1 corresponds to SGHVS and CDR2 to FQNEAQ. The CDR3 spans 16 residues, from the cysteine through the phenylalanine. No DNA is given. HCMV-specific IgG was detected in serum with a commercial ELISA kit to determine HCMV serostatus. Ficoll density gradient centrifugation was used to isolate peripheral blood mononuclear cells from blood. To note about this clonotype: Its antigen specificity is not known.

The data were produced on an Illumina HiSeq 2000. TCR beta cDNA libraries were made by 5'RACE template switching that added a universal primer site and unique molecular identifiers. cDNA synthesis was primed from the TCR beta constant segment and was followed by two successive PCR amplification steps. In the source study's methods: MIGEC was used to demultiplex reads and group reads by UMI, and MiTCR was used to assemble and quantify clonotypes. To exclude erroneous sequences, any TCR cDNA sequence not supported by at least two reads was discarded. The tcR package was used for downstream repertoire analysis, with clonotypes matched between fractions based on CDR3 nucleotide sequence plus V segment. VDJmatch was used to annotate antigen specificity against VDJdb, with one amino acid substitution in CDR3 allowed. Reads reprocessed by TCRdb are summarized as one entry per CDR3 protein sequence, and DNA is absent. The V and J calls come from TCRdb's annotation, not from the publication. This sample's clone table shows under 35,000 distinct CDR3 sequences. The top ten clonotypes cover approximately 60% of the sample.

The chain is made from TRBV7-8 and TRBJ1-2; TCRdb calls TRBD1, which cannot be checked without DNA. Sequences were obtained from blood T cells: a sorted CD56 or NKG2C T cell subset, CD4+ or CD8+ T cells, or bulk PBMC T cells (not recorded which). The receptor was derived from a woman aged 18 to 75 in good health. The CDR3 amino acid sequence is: CASSPGQGALYRGYTF.